This TCR beta chain was found in a study of PD-1 blockade in mismatch repair-deficient tumors. To note about this clone: The antigen is undetermined.

The TCR-sequenced patients were three responders to pembrolizumab. V lost 4 bases and J 4 bases, leaving 12 bases between the germline ends. CDR3 size: 14 residues. CDR1 is LGHNA, CDR2 YSLEER, per germline. Sequencing used immunoSEQ multiplex PCR; TCRdb keeps in-frame clones, though not all of them. Of about 51,000 clones in the sample, roughly 78% were seen once. Findings of the study overall: Tumor-resident clones, often absent from pretreatment blood, expanded after pembrolizumab and then contracted.

Material: peripheral blood, obtained 4 weeks after starting pembrolizumab. The V call is TRBV4-3, the J call TRBJ2-3, with a weak D call TRBD2 (6 bases). The sequence came from an adult with mismatch repair-deficient cancer. CDR3 nucleotides: TGCGCCAGCAGCCCCGAGGAGGGCGCAGATACGCAGTATTTT. Translating it yields CASSPEEGADTQYF.